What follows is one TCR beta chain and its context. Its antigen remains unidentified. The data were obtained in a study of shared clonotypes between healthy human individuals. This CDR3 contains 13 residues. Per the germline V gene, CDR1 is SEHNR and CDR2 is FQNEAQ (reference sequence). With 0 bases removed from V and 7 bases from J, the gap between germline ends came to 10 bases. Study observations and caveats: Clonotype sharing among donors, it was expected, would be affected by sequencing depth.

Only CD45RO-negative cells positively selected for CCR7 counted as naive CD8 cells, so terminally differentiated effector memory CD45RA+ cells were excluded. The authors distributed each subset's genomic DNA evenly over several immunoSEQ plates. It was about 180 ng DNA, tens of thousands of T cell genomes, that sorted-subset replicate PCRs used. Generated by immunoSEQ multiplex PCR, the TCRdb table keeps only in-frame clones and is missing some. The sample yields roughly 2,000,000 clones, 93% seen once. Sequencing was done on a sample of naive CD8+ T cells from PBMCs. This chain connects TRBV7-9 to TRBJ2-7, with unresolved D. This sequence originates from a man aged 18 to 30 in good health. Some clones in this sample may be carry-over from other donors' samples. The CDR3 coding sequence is TGTGCCAGCAGCTTAGCCCTATCGAGGGAGCAGTACTTC. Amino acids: CASSLALSREQYF.